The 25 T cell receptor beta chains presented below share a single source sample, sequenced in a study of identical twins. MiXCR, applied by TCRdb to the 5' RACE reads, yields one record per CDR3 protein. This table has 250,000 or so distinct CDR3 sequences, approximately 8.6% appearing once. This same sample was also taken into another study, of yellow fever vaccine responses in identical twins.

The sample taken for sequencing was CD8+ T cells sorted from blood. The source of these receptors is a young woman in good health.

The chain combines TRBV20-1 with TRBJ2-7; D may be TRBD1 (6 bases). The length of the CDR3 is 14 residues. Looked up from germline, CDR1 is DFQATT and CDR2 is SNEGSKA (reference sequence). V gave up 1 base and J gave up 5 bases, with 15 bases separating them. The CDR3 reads CSARGGLASHEQYF. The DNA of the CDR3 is TGCAGTGCTAGAGGGGGGCTCGCTAGCCACGAGCAGTACTTC.

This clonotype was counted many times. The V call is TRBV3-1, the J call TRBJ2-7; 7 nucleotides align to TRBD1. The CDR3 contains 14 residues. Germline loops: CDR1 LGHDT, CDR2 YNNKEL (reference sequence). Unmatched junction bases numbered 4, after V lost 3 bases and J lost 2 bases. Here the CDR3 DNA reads TGTGCCAGCAGCCAGAGAGACAGGGCCTACGAGCAGTACTTC. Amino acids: CASSQRDRAYEQYF.

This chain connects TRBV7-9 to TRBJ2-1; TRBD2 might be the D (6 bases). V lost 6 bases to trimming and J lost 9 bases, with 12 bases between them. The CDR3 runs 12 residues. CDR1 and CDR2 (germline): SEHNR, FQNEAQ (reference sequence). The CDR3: CASRATSFEQFF. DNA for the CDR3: TGTGCCAGCAGGGCTACTAGCTTTGAGCAGTTCTTC.

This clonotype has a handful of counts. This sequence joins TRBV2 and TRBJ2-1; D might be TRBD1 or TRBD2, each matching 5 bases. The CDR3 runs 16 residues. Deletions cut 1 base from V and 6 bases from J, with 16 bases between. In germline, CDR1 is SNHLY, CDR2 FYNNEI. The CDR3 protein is CASSEGDPWGSNEQFF. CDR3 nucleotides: TGTGCCAGCAGTGAAGGGGACCCATGGGGTTCCAATGAGCAGTTCTTC.

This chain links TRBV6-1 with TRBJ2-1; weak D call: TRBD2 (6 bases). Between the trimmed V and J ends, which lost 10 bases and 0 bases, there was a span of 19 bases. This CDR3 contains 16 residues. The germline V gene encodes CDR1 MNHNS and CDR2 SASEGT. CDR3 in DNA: TGTGCCATGTCCGACCCGGTCGGGAGCTCCTACAATGAGCAGTTCTTC. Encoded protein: CAMSDPVGSSYNEQFF.

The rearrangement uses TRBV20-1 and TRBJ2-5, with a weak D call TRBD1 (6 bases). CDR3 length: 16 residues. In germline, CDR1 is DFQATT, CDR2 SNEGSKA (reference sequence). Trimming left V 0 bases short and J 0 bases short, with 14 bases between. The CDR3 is CSARDLLGQYQETQYF. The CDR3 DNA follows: TGCAGTGCTAGAGATTTACTCGGACAGTACCAAGAGACCCAGTACTTC.

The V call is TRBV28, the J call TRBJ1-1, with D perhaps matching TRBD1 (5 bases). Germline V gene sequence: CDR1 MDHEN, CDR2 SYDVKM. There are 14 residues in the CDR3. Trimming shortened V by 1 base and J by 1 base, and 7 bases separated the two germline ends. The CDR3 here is CASSLLTENTEAFF. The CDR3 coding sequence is TGTGCCAGCAGTTTATTGACAGAGAACACTGAAGCTTTCTTT.

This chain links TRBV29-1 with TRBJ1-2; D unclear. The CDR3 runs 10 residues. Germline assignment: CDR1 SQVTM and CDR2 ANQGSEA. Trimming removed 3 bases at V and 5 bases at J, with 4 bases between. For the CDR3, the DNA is TGCAGCGTTGATGATTATGGCTACACCTTC. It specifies CSVDDYGYTF. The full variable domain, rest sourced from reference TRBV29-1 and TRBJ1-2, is SAVISQKPSRDICQRGTSLTIQCQVDSQVTMMFWYRQQPGQSLTLIATANQGSEATYESGFVIDKFPISRPNLTFSTLTVSNMSPEDSSIYLCSVDDYGYTFGSGTRLTVV.

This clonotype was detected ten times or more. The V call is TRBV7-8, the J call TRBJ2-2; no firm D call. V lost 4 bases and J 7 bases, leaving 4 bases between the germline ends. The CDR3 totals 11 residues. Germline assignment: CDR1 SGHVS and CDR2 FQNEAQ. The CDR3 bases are TGTGCCAGCAGCTCGGGCGGGGAGCTGTTTTTT. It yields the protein CASSSGGELFF.

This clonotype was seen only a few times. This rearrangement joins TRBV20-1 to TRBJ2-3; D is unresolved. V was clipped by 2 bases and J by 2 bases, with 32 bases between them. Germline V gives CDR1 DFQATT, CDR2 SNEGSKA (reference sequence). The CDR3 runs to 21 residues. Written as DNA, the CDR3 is TGCAGTGCTAGACCTAATAGGCCGCTCAACCCAAATGTCCCCTACACAGATACGCAGTATTTT. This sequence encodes CSARPNRPLNPNVPYTDTQYF.

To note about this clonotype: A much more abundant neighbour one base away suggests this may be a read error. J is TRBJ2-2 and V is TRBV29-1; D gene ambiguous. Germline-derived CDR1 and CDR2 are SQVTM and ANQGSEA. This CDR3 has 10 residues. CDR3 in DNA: TGCAGAGTTGCTATGGGGGAGCTGTTTTTT. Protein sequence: CRVAMGELFF.

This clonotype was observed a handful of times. CDR3 DNA sequence: TGCAGCGTGGAACGGGACTCCCAAGAGACCCAGTACTTC. It encodes CSVERDSQETQYF. The chain couples TRBV29-1 to TRBJ2-5, with D tentatively TRBD2 (6 bases). The CDR3 loop spans 13 amino acids. Trimming left V 6 bases short and J 1 base short, with 12 bases between. Germline loops: CDR1 SQVTM, CDR2 ANQGSEA.

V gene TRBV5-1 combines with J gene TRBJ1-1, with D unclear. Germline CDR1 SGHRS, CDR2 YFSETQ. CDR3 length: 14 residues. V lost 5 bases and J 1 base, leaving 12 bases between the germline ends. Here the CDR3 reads CASSLTQQNTEAFF. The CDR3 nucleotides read TGCGCCAGCAGTTTGACCCAACAGAACACTGAAGCTTTCTTT.

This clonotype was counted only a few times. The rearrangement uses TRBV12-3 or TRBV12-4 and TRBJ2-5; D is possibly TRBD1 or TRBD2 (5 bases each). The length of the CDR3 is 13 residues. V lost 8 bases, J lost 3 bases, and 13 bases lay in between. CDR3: CASRMGPEETQYF. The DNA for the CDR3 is TGTGCCAGCCGCATGGGACCTGAAGAGACCCAGTACTTC.

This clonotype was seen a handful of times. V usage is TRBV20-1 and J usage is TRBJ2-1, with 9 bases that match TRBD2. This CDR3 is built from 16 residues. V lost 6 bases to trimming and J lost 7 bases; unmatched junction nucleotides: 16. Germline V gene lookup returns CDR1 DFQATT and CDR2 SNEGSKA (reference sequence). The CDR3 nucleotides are TGCAGTGCCACTACCTGGCGGGAGGGCCGTTGGAATGAGCAGTTCTTC. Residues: CSATTWREGRWNEQFF.

DNA for the CDR3: TGTGCCAGCAGCCCTTGCATCGGTGAGCAGTTCTTC. Amino acids: CASSPCIGEQFF. The J gene is TRBJ2-1, the V gene TRBV12-3 or TRBV12-4; D is unclear. V gave up 6 bases and J gave up 9 bases, with 12 bases separating them. This CDR3 contains 12 residues.

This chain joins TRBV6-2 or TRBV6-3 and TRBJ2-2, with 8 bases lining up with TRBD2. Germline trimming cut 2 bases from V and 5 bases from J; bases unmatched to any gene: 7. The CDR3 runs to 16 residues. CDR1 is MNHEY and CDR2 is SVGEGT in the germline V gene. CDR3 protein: CASSYMRASGTGELFF. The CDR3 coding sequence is TGTGCCAGCAGTTACATGCGAGCTAGCGGGACCGGGGAGCTGTTTTTT.

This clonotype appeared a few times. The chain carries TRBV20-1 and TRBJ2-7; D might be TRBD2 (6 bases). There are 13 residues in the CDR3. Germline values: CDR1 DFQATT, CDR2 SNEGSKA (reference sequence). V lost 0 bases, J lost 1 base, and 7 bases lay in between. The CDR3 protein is CSARDGGSYEQYF. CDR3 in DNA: TGCAGTGCTAGAGACGGGGGATCCTACGAGCAGTACTTC.

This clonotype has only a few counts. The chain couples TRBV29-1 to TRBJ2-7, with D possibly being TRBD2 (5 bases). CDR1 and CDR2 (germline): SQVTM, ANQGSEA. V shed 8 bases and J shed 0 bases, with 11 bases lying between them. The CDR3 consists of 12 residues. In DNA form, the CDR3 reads TGCAGCATTACCGGGAACTCCTACGAGCAGTACTTC. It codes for CSITGNSYEQYF.

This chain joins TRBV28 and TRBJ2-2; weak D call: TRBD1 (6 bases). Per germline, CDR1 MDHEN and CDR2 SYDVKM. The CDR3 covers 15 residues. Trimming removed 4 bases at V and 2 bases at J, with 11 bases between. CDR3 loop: CASSSWTENTGELFF. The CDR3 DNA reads TGTGCCAGCAGTTCTTGGACAGAAAACACCGGGGAGCTGTTTTTT.

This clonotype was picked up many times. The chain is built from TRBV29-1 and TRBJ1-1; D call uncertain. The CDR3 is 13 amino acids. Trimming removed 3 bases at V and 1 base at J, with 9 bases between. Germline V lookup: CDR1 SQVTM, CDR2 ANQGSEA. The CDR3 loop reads CSVDRQSNTEAFF. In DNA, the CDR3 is TGCAGCGTTGACAGGCAGTCGAACACTGAAGCTTTCTTT.

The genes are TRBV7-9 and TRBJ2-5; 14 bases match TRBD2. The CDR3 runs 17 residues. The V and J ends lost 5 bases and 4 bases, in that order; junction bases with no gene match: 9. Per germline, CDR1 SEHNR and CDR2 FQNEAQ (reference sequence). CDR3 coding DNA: TGTGCCAGCAGCAATGGACTAGCGGGAGGACACCGAGAGACCCAGTACTTC. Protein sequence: CASSNGLAGGHRETQYF.

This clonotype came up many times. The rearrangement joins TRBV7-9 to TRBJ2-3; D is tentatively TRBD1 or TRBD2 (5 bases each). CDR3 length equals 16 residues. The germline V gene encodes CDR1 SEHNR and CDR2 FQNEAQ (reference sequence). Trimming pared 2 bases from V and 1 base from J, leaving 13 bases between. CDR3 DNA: TGTGCCAGCAGCTTACCCAGGGACGGCGGCACAGATACGCAGTATTTT. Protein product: CASSLPRDGGTDTQYF. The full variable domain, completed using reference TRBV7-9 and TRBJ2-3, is DTGVSQNPRHKITKRGQNVTFRCDPISEHNRLYWYRQTLGQGPEFLTYFQNEAQLEKSRLLSDRFSAERPKGSFSTLEIQRTEQGDSAMYLCASSLPRDGGTDTQYFGPGTRLTVL.

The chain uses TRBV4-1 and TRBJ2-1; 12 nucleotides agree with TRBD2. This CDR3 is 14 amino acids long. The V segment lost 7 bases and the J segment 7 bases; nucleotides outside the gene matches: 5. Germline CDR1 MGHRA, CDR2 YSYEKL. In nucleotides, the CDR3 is TGCGCCAGCACTGACGGACTAGCGGGGAATGAGCAGTTCTTC. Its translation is CASTDGLAGNEQFF.

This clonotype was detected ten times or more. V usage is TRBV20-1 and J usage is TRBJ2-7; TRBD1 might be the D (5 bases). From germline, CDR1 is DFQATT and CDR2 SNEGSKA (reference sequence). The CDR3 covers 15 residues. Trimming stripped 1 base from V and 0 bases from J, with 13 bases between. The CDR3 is CSARVRTHNSYEQYF. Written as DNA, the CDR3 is TGCAGTGCTAGAGTCAGGACACACAACTCCTACGAGCAGTACTTC.